One TCR beta chain is described in this entry. Its specificity is not known. Germline V gives CDR1 SGHVS, CDR2 FQNEAQ. The CDR3 is made up of 14 amino acids. With 3 bases clipped from V and 6 bases from J, the junction kept 3 bases outside the gene matches. The PCR employed 60 Vbeta primers together with 13 Jbeta primers. Only in-frame clones appear in the TCRdb table, and some are missing; sequencing was by immunoSEQ multiplex PCR. The sample holds about 180,000 clones; around 79% are singletons and the top ten take more than 0.45%. This sample was taken from a study of cytomegalovirus exposure and HLA in healthy donors. Healthy bone marrow donors formed the donor group. Whole-study findings and limits: TCR association rates varied by HLA locus in a later analysis, with DRB1 highest and HLA-C lowest. In vitro confirmation showed a few CMV-associated chains to be CMV antigen specific.

The V and J genes are TRBV7-8 and TRBJ2-7, with 12 bases lining up with TRBD1. The clonotype originates from a woman between 50 and 59 years old in good health and CMV-seronegative. The sample comprised PBMCs. CDR3 nucleotides: TGTGCCAGCAGCTTTGGGACAGGGGGCGGCGAGCAGTACTTC. It is translated as CASSFGTGGGEQYF.